The T cell receptor beta chain described here comes from a study of control samples from healthy donors and cancer patients. The sample holds one count of this clone. This CDR3 has 12 amino acids. Losses at the gene ends were 2 bases for V and 3 bases for J; bases not matched to a gene: 1. CDR1 is SQVTM and CDR2 is ANQGSEA in the germline V gene. Repertoires were generated with immunoSEQ multiplex PCR, while TCRdb's copy carries only in-frame clones and drops some. The sample holds about 180,000 clones, under 95% seen once. The material sequenced was blood. The J gene is TRBJ2-7, the V gene TRBV29-1; 7 positions agree with TRBD1. The receptor's source is a woman between 18 and 30 years old in good health. The CDR3 spells CSVESGGYEQYF. The CDR3 nucleotides are TGCAGCGTTGAATCAGGGGGCTACGAGCAGTACTTC.